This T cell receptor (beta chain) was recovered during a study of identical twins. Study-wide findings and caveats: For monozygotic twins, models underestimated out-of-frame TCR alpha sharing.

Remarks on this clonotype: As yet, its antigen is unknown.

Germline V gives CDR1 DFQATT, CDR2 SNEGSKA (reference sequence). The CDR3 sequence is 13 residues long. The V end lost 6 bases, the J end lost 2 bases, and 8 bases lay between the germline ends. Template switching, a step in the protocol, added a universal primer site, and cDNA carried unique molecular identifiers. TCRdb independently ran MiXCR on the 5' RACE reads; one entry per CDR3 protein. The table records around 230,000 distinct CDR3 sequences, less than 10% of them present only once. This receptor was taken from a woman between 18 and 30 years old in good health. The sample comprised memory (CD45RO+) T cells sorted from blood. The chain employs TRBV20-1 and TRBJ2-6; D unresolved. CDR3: CSALRTGANVLTF. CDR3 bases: TGCAGTGCACTGAGAACTGGGGCCAACGTCCTGACTTTC.